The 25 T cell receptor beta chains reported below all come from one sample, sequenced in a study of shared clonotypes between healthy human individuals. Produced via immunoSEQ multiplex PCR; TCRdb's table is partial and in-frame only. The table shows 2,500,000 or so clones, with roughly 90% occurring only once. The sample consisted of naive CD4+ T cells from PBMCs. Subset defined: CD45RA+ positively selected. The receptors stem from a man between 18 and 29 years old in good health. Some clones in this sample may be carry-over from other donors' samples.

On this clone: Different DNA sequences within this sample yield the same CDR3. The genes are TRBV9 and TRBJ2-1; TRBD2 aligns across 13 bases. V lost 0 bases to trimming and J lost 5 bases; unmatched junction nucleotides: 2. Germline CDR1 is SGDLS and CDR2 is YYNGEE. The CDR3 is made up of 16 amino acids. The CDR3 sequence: CASSVGGTSGNNEQFF. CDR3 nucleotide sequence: TGTGCCAGCAGCGTAGGAGGGACTAGCGGGAACAATGAGCAGTTCTTC.

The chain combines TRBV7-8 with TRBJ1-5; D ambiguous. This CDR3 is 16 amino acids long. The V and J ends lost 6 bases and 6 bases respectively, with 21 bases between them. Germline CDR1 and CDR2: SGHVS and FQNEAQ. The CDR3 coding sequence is TGTGCCAGCAGTCACTCCCGTGGAGGGATCGGTCAGCCCCAGCATTTT. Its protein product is CASSHSRGGIGQPQHF.

The CDR3 spells CASGPPSPYNEQFF. The CDR3, as DNA: TGTGCCAGCGGGCCTCCGAGCCCGTACAATGAGCAGTTCTTC. The chain is built from TRBV5-4 and TRBJ2-1; D gene unclear. This CDR3 comprises 14 residues. V dropped 7 bases and J dropped 4 bases, with 15 bases sitting between them. Germline values: CDR1 SGHNT, CDR2 YYREEE (reference sequence).

CDR3 bases: TGCGCCAGCAGCTTGGGGGCCAGCGAAGGTGAAAAACTGTTTTTT. It is translated as CASSLGASEGEKLFF. The chain has TRBV5-1 and TRBJ1-4; D gene ambiguous. Trimming cost V 0 bases and J 7 bases, with 13 bases left between them. From germline, CDR1 is SGHRS and CDR2 YFSETQ. The CDR3 covers 15 residues.

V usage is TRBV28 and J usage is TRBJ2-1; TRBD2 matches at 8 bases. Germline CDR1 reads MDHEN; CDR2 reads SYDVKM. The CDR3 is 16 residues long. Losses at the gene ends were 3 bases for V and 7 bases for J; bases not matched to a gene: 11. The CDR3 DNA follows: TGTGCCAGCAGTTTTACGGGGACTAGGGCCCATAATGAGCAGTTCTTC. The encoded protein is CASSFTGTRAHNEQFF.

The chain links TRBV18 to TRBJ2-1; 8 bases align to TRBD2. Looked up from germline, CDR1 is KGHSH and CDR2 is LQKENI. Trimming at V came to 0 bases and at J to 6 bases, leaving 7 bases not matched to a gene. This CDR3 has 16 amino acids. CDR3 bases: TGTGCCAGCTCACCACCGAATAGCGGGATCCTCAATGAGCAGTTCTTC. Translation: CASSPPNSGILNEQFF.

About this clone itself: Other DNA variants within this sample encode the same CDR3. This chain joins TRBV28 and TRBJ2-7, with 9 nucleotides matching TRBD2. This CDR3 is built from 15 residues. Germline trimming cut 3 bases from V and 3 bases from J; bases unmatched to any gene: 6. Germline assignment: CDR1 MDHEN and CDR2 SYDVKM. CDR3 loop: CASSFSSGRGYEQYF. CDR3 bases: TGTGCCAGCAGTTTTAGTAGCGGGAGAGGCTACGAGCAGTACTTC.

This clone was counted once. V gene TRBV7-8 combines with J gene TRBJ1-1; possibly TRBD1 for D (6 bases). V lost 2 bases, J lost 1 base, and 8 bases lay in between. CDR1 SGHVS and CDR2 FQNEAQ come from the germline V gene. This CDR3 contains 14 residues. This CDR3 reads CASSLKDRNTEAFF. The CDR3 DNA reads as TGTGCCAGCAGCTTAAAGGACAGGAACACTGAAGCTTTCTTT. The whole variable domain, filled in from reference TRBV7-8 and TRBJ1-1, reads GAGVSQSPRYKVAKRGQDVALRCDPISGHVSLFWYQQALGQGPEFLTYFQNEAQLDKSGLPSDRFFAERPEGSVSTLKIQRTQQEDSAVYLCASSLKDRNTEAFFGQGTRLTVV.

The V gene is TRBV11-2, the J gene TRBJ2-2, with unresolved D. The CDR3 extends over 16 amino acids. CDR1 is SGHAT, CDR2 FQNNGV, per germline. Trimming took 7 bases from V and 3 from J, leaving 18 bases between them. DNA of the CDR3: TGTGCCAGCATTTCGGACCCGCTCCGGGACACCGGGGAGCTGTTTTTT. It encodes CASISDPLRDTGELFF.

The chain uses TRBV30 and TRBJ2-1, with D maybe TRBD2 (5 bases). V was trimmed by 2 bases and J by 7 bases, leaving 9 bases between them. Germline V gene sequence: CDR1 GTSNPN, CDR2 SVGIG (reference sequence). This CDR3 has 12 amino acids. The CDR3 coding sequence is TGTGCCTGGAGTCGAGGCGGGAATGAGCAGTTCTTC. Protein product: CAWSRGGNEQFF.

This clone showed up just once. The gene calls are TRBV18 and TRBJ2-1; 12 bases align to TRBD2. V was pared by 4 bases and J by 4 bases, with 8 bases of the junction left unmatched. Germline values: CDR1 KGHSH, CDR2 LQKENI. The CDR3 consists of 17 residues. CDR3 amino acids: CASSQTSGSSGYNEQFF. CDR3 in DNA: TGTGCCAGCTCACAGACTAGCGGGAGTTCGGGTTACAATGAGCAGTTCTTC.

The CDR3 DNA reads as TGCGCCAGCAGTGACCCCAGACACGGGTTGGATACGCAGTATTTT. Translating it yields CASSDPRHGLDTQYF. The V and J genes are TRBV10-1 and TRBJ2-3, with D hard to call. In germline, CDR1 is WNHNN, CDR2 SYGVQD (reference sequence). Trimming left V 3 bases short and J 6 bases short, with 16 bases between. This CDR3 comprises 15 residues.

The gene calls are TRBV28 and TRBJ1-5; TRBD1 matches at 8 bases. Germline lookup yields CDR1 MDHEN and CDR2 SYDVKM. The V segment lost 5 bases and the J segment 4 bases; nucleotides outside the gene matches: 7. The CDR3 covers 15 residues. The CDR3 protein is CASSAPDRVNQPQHF. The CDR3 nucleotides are TGTGCCAGCAGTGCCCCGGACAGGGTTAATCAGCCCCAGCATTTT.

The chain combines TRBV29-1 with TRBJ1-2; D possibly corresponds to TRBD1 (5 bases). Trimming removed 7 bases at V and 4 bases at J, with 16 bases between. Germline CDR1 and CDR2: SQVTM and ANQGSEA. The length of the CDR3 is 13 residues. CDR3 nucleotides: TGCAGCGGCAGCCGGGTCGACAGCTATGGCTACACCTTC. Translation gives CSGSRVDSYGYTF.

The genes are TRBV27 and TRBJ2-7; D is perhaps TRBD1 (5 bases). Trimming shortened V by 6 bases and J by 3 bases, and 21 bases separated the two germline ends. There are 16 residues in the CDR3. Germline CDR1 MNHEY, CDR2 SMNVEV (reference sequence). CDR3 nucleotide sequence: TGTGCCAGCAGCTTTCGGACATCCACCATCATCTACGAGCAGTACTTC. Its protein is CASSFRTSTIIYEQYF.

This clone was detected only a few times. The CDR3 spells CASSTTGTGRNQPQHF. DNA for the CDR3: TGTGCCAGTAGTACTACCGGGACAGGGAGGAATCAGCCCCAGCATTTT. V gene TRBV19 combines with J gene TRBJ1-5, with 9 bases matching TRBD1. Germline CDR1 reads LNHDA; CDR2 reads SQIVND (reference sequence). This CDR3 has 16 residues. V was clipped by 4 bases and J by 4 bases; unmatched bases: 8.

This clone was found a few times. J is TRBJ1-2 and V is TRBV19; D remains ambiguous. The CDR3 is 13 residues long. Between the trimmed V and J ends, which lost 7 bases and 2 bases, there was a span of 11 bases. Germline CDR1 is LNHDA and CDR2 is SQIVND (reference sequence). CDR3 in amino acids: CASMRNSNYGYTF. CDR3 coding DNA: TGTGCCAGTATGCGGAACAGCAACTATGGCTACACCTTC.

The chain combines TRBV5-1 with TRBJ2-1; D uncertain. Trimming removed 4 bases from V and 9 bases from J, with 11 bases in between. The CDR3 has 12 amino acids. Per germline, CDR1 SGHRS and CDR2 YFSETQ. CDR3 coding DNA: TGCGCCAGCAGCCACACCAAAACTGAGCAGTTCTTC. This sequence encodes CASSHTKTEQFF.

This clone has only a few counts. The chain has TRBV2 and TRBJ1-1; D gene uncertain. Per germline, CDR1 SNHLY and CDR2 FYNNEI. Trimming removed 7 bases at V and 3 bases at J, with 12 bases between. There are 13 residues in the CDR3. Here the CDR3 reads CASKVRIDTEAFF. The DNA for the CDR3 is TGTGCCAGCAAAGTCCGTATAGACACTGAAGCTTTCTTT.

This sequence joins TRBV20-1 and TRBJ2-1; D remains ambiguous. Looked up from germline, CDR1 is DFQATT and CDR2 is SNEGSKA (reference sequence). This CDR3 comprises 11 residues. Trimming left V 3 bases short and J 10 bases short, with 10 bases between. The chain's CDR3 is CSASVSREQFF. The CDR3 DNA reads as TGCAGTGCTAGTGTAAGTCGGGAGCAGTTCTTC.

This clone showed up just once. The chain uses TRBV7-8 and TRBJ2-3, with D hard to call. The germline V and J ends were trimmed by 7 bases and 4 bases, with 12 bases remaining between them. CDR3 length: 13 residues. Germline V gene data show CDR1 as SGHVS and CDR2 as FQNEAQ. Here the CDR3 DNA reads TGTGCCAGCACCATCTTTTCCGCAGATACGCAGTATTTT. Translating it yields CASTIFSADTQYF.

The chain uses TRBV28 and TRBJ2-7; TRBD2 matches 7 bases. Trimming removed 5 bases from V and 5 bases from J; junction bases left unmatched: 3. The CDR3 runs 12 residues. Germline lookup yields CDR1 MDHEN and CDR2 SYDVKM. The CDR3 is CASSTGLNEQYF. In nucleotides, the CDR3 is TGTGCCAGCAGTACGGGACTAAACGAGCAGTACTTC.

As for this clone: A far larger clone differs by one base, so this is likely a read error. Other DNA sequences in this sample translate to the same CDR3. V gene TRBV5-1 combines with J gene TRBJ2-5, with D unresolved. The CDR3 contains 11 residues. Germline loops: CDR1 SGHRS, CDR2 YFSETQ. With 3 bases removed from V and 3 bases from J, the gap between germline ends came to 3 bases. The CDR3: CASSWEETQYF. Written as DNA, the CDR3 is TGCGCCAGCAGCTGGGAAGAGACCCAGTACTTC. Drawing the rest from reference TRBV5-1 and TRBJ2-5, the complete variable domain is KAGVTQTPRYLIKTRGQQVTLSCSPISGHRSVSWYQQTPGQGLQFLFEYFSETQRNKGNFPGRFSGRQFSNSRSEMNVSTLELGDSALYLCASSWEETQYFGPGTRLLVL.

The CDR3 spells CASSFVGVEGWGRYNEQFF. The CDR3 DNA follows: TGTGCCAGCAGCTTCGTCGGGGTAGAAGGGTGGGGAAGATACAATGAGCAGTTCTTC. The V gene is TRBV11-2, the J gene TRBJ2-1; possibly TRBD2 for D (5 bases). V dropped 3 bases and J dropped 4 bases, with 25 bases sitting between them. Germline V CDR1 and CDR2: SGHAT, FQNNGV. The CDR3 totals 19 residues.

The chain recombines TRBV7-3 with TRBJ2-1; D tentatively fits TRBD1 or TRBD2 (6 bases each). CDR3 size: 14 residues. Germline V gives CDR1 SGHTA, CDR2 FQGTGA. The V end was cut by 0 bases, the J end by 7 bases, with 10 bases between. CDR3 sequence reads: CASSLTPGANEQFF. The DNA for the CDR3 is TGTGCCAGCAGCTTAACACCGGGGGCTAATGAGCAGTTCTTC.